This T cell receptor (beta chain) was recovered during a study of spatial heterogeneity in lung cancer. Time point noted: sample taken at primary tumor resection. Without sorting, whole RNA was sequenced from tumor, nontumor lung or frozen PBMC. TCRdb fed the 5' RACE reads into MiXCR, producing one record per CDR3 protein. The repertoire consists of 7,200 or so distinct CDR3 sequences, with 9.5% to 15% occurring once and the leading ten covering around 23%. Worth noting for this clonotype: Antigen unknown.

V dropped 3 bases and J dropped 6 bases, with 4 bases sitting between them. The CDR3 loop spans 11 amino acids. Germline V lookup: CDR1 SEHNR, CDR2 FQNEAQ (reference sequence). General study results and limits: Within tumors, counts of expanded alpha and beta TCRs tracked tumor mutation counts.

The chain links TRBV7-9 to TRBJ2-3; D call uncertain. This specimen consisted of lung tumor tissue, obtained at surgery. The sequence was collected from a male donor with early-stage non-small cell lung cancer. The CDR3 bases are TGTGCCAGCAGCTTCCCCGATACGCAGTATTTT. This sequence encodes CASSFPDTQYF.